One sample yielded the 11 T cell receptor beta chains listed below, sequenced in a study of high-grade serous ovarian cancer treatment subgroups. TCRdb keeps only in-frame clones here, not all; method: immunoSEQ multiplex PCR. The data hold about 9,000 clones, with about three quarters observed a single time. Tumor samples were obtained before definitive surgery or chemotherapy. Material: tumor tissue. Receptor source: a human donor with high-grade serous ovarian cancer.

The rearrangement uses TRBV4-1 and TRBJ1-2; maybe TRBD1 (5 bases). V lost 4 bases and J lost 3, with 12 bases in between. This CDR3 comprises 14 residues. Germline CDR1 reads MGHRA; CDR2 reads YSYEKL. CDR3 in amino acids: CASSPARVDYGYTF. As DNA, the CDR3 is TGCGCCAGCAGCCCCGCCAGGGTTGACTATGGCTACACCTTC.

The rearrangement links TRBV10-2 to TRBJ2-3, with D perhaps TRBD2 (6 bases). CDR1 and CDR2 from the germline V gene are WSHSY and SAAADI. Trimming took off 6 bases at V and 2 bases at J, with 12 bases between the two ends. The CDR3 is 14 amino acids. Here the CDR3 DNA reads TGCGCCAGCAGGCGGGGCGGGGTCACAGATACGCAGTATTTT. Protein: CASRRGGVTDTQYF.

CDR3 region: CASSLEGQGGYGYTF. The CDR3 coding sequence is TGCGCCAGCAGCTTGGAGGGACAGGGAGGCTATGGCTACACCTTC. The chain joins TRBV5-1 to TRBJ1-2; 9 nucleotides match TRBD1. This CDR3 contains 15 residues. Germline V gene sequence: CDR1 SGHRS, CDR2 YFSETQ. Trimming took 0 bases from V and 4 from J; bases not matched to a gene: 4.

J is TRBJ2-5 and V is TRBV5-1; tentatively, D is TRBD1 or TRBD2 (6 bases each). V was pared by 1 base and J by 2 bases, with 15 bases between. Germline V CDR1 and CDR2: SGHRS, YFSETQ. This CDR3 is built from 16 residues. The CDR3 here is CASSLTPIGGQETQYF. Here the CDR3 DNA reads TGCGCCAGCAGCTTGACCCCTATAGGGGGGCAAGAGACCCAGTACTTC.

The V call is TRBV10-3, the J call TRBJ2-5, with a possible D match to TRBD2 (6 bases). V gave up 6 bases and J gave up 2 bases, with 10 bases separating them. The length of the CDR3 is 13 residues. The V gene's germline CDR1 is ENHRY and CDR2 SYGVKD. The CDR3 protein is CAIRGDFQETQYF. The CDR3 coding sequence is TGTGCCATCAGGGGGGACTTTCAAGAGACCCAGTACTTC.

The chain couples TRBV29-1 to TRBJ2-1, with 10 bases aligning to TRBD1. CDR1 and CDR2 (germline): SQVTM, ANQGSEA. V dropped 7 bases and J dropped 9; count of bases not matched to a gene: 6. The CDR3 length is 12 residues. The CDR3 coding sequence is TGCAGCGCCAACGACAGGGGGCTTGAGCAGTTCTTC. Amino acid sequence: CSANDRGLEQFF.

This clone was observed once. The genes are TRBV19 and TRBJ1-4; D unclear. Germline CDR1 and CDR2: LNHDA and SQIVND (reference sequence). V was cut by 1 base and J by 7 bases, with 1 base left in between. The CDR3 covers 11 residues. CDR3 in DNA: TGTGCCAGTAGTATAGGTGAAAAACTGTTTTTT. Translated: CASSIGEKLFF.

The CDR3 sequence: CASSLTPRGDEEQYF. For the CDR3, the DNA is TGTGCCAGTAGCCTCACCCCAAGAGGGGATGAAGAGCAGTACTTC. The chain has TRBV19 and TRBJ2-7; D is perhaps TRBD1 or TRBD2 (5 bases each). This CDR3 has 15 amino acids. V was cut by 6 bases and J by 7 bases, with 22 bases left in between. Germline CDR1 and CDR2: LNHDA and SQIVND (reference sequence).

The chain's CDR3 is CASARTGPLSPLHF. The CDR3 nucleotides read TGTGCCAGCGCCCGGACAGGGCCGCTATCACCCCTCCACTTT. V and J are TRBV6-5 and TRBJ1-6; 8 nucleotides line up with TRBD1. Germline CDR1 is MNHEY and CDR2 is SVGAGI. This CDR3 region has 14 residues. Losses at the gene ends were 8 bases for V and 10 bases for J; bases not matched to a gene: 10.

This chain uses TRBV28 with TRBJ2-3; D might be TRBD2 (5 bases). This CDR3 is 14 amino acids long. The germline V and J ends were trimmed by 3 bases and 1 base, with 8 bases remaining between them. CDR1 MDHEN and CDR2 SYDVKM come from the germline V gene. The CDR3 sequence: CASSFLSGTDTQYF. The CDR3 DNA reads TGTGCCAGCAGTTTCCTTAGCGGCACAGATACGCAGTATTTT.

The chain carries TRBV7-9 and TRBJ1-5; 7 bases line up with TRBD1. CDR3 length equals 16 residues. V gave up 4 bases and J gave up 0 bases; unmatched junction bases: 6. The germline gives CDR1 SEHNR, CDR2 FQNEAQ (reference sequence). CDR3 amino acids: CASSSDRDYSNQPQHF. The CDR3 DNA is TGTGCCAGCAGCTCCGACAGGGATTATAGCAATCAGCCCCAGCATTTT.